This T cell receptor beta chain was recovered during a study of blood T cells in healthy people across ages. General study findings and limits: Diversity was higher, and naive CD4+ cells more numerous, in long-lived donors than in aged donors.

As for this clonotype: Its cognate antigen is unknown.

The germline gives CDR1 SGHTA, CDR2 FQGNSA. V was clipped by 3 bases and J by 0 bases; unmatched bases: 5. This CDR3 spans 16 amino acids. With a J-beta primer mix and a sample-barcoded 5' primer, a second PCR ran roughly 6 to 11 cycles. In TCRdb, the 5' RACE reads were re-called with MiXCR into one record per CDR3 protein. The sample has hundreds of thousands of distinct CDR3 sequences, 22% seen once. The TCR originated in a man between 65 and 85 years old in good health. The chain joins TRBV7-2 to TRBJ2-7; 10 bases align to TRBD2. The sequenced material came from blood. CDR3 sequence (DNA): TGTGCCAGCAGCTTGGACCTAGCGGGAGCCTCCTACGAGCAGTACTTC. Protein sequence: CASSLDLAGASYEQYF.